These 21 T cell receptor beta chains were sequenced from one sample in a study of cytomegalovirus exposure and HLA in healthy donors. The PCR employed 60 Vbeta primers together with 13 Jbeta primers. Assay used: immunoSEQ multiplex PCR; TCRdb lists only in-frame clones, some missing. The sample includes fewer than 200,000 clones, 75% seen only once; the top ten take around 1.4%. Sequenced: PBMCs. These TCRs come from a man younger than 30 in good health and CMV-seronegative.

The chain recombines TRBV7-7 with TRBJ2-7; 13 bases match TRBD2. The CDR3 loop spans 15 amino acids. Unmatched junction bases numbered 5, after V lost 4 bases and J lost 5 bases. Germline V CDR1 and CDR2: SSHAT, FNYEAQ (reference sequence). The DNA of the CDR3 is TGTGCCAGCAGCTCCGGACTAGCGGGAGTAGACGAGCAGTACTTC. It specifies CASSSGLAGVDEQYF.

The V gene is TRBV7-6, the J gene TRBJ2-2; D is ambiguous. Per the germline V gene, CDR1 is SGHVS and CDR2 is FNYEAQ. V lost 4 bases to trimming and J lost 5 bases, with 14 bases between them. This CDR3 comprises 15 residues. The DNA of the CDR3 is TGTGCCAGCAGCTCGCGCGGTGTGGGTACCGGGGAGCTGTTTTTT. Translating gives CASSSRGVGTGELFF. The complete variable domain, with remaining parts taken from reference TRBV7-6 and TRBJ2-2, reads GAGVSQSPRYKVTKRGQDVALRCDPISGHVSLYWYRQALGQGPEFLTYFNYEAQQDKSGLPNDRFSAERPEGSISTLTIQRTEQRDSAMYRCASSSRGVGTGELFFGEGSRLTVL.

The chain is built from TRBV28 and TRBJ2-3, with D maybe TRBD1 (6 bases). Trimming took 7 bases from V and 3 from J, leaving 8 bases between them. Germline V gene sequence: CDR1 MDHEN, CDR2 SYDVKM. The CDR3 runs to 12 residues. The CDR3 coding sequence is TGTGCCAGCAATCAGGGGACAGATACGCAGTATTTT. Residues: CASNQGTDTQYF.

This chain connects TRBV7-2 to TRBJ1-5; D ambiguous. The germline V gene encodes CDR1 SGHTA and CDR2 FQGNSA. V was cut by 6 bases and J by 6 bases, with 12 bases left in between. This CDR3 is built from 13 residues. CDR3 nucleotide sequence: TGTGCCAGCAGTTCAGGCGCGGGTCAGCCCCAGCATTTT. This encodes CASSSGAGQPQHF.

The chain links TRBV6-6 to TRBJ2-2, with unresolved D. This CDR3 region has 15 residues. V gave up 0 bases and J gave up 7 bases, with 12 bases separating them. The germline gives CDR1 MNHNY, CDR2 SVGAGI (reference sequence). The CDR3 DNA sequence: TGTGCCAGCAGTTACTCCCACTCCGGTGGCGGGGAGCTGTTTTTT. Translating it yields CASSYSHSGGGELFF.

This clone was observed at least ten times. The chain couples TRBV7-2 to TRBJ2-7; 11 bases fit TRBD2. CDR3 size: 15 residues. The V gene end was trimmed by 6 bases and the J gene end by 7 bases; junction bases not matched to a gene: 11. CDR1 is SGHTA, CDR2 FQGNSA, per germline. Here the CDR3 reads CASRPRLAGSGEQYF. The CDR3 DNA is TGTGCCAGCAGACCCCGACTAGCGGGATCGGGGGAGCAGTACTTC.

This chain uses TRBV5-4 with TRBJ2-7; 8 bases fit TRBD2. Germline CDR1 and CDR2: SGHNT and YYREEE (reference sequence). V lost 0 bases to trimming and J lost 5 bases; unmatched junction nucleotides: 10. CDR3 size: 16 residues. The chain's CDR3 is CASSLAGGVLGHEQYF. For the CDR3, the DNA is TGTGCCAGCAGCTTGGCCGGGGGGGTTCTGGGCCACGAGCAGTACTTC.

This rearrangement joins TRBV12-5 to TRBJ1-1, with 7 bases fitting TRBD1. This CDR3 is built from 14 residues. The trim removed 4 bases at V and 1 base at J, leaving 3 bases unmatched. Looked up from germline, CDR1 is LGHNT and CDR2 is FRNRAP. The DNA of the CDR3 is TGTGCTAGTGGTTGGGACAGCGCGAACACTGAAGCTTTCTTT. This sequence encodes CASGWDSANTEAFF.

This clone was recorded only once. CDR3 protein: CASSRDTNYGYTF. Written as DNA, the CDR3 is TGTGCCAGCAGCCGGGACACTAACTATGGCTACACCTTC. The chain has TRBV7-9 and TRBJ1-2; tentatively, D is TRBD1 (6 bases). The CDR3 is 13 amino acids. CDR1 is SEHNR and CDR2 is FQNEAQ in the germline V gene (reference sequence). V dropped 5 bases and J dropped 0 bases, with 7 bases sitting between them.

This sequence joins TRBV28 and TRBJ2-3; D is ambiguous. CDR1 MDHEN and CDR2 SYDVKM come from the germline V gene. CDR3 length: 12 amino acids. The V and J ends lost 8 bases and 2 bases respectively, with 8 bases between them. CDR3 in amino acids: CASGGYTDTQYF. CDR3 bases: TGTGCCAGCGGCGGATACACAGATACGCAGTATTTT.

V is TRBV4-3 and J is TRBJ2-7; TRBD2 might be the D (5 bases). Per germline, CDR1 LGHNA and CDR2 YSLEER. The CDR3 extends over 15 amino acids. The ends were cut back, 0 bases at V and 6 bases at J, with 15 bases in the middle. The CDR3 protein is CASSQDLGRDGEQYF. DNA for the CDR3: TGCGCCAGCAGCCAAGATTTAGGACGGGATGGCGAGCAGTACTTC.

The CDR3 here is CASSLIGLQYF. CDR3 bases: TGTGCCAGCAGCCTAATTGGGCTACAGTACTTC. This chain uses TRBV11-2 with TRBJ2-7; D remains ambiguous. Trimming took 5 bases from V and 10 from J, leaving 12 bases between them. The CDR3 is made up of 11 amino acids. The germline V gene encodes CDR1 SGHAT and CDR2 FQNNGV.

The rearrangement links TRBV16 to TRBJ2-1, with TRBD2 matching over 13 bases. The length of the CDR3 is 13 residues. The V and J ends lost 3 bases and 10 bases, in that order; junction bases with no gene match: 0. Germline V lookup: CDR1 KGHSY, CDR2 FQNENV. The DNA of the CDR3 is TGTGCCAGCAGCCAGGGACTAGCGGGAGAGCAGTTCTTC. Its protein is CASSQGLAGEQFF.

The chain has TRBV6-1 and TRBJ1-3; possible D gene TRBD1, 6 bases. Trimming pared 2 bases from V and 0 bases from J, leaving 11 bases between. This CDR3 has 16 residues. The germline CDR1 and CDR2 sequences are MNHNS and SASEGT. For the CDR3, the DNA is TGTGCCAGCAGTGAAACAGGGCTTTTCTCTGGAAACACCATATATTTT. It is translated as CASSETGLFSGNTIYF.

The genes are TRBV15 and TRBJ2-1, with TRBD2 matching 8 bases. CDR1 LNHNV and CDR2 YYDKDF come from the germline V gene (reference sequence). Germline trimming cut 0 bases from V and 7 bases from J; bases unmatched to any gene: 8. This CDR3 is 16 amino acids long. CDR3 DNA: TGTGCCACCAGCAGAGATCGGGGCGGGAGGAGGAATGAGCAGTTCTTC. Its protein is CATSRDRGGRRNEQFF.

J is TRBJ2-1 and V is TRBV5-6; no clear D gene. The CDR3 is 14 residues long. Trimming removed 4 bases at V and 9 bases at J, with 17 bases between. Germline-derived CDR1 and CDR2 are SGHDT and YYEEEE. The CDR3, as DNA: TGTGCCAGCAGCAGTGGTACTGGGCTCGGTGAGCAGTTCTTC. Translation: CASSSGTGLGEQFF. Based on the CDR3 plus reference TRBV5-6 and TRBJ2-1, the full variable domain is DAGVTQSPTHLIKTRGQQVTLRCSPKSGHDTVSWYQQALGQGPQFIFQYYEEEERQRGNFPDRFSGHQFPNYSSELNVNALLLGDSALYLCASSSGTGLGEQFFGPGTRLTVL.

This clone showed up just a few times. The gene calls are TRBV6-5 and TRBJ2-7, with TRBD2 identical over 9 bases. Per germline, CDR1 MNHEY and CDR2 SVGAGI. With 4 bases clipped from V and 2 bases from J, the junction kept 6 bases outside the gene matches. The CDR3 is made up of 15 amino acids. Here the CDR3 reads CASSFGASGTYEQYF. The DNA of the CDR3 is TGTGCCAGCAGTTTTGGGGCTAGCGGGACCTACGAGCAGTACTTC.

V is TRBV13 and J is TRBJ1-2, with D hard to call. With 5 bases removed from V and 4 bases from J, the gap between germline ends came to 20 bases. This CDR3 has 16 residues. CDR1 and CDR2 (germline): PRHDT, FYEKMQ (reference sequence). The CDR3 protein is CASSPAVAQATYGYTF. CDR3 in DNA: TGTGCCAGCAGCCCCGCCGTCGCGCAGGCCACCTATGGCTACACCTTC.

This sequence joins TRBV7-9 and TRBJ1-1; the D gene is possibly TRBD1 (5 bases). The CDR3 is made up of 13 amino acids. Germline V CDR1 and CDR2: SEHNR, FQNEAQ (reference sequence). The V end was cut by 5 bases, the J end by 7 bases, with 14 bases between. The CDR3: CASSPLSGGEAFF. CDR3 DNA: TGTGCCAGCAGCCCCCTCTCGGGGGGTGAAGCTTTCTTT.

This clone was seen only once. This chain connects TRBV19 to TRBJ2-1, with D perhaps TRBD1 (6 bases). The CDR3 spans 14 residues. The V end lost 7 bases, the J end lost 6 bases, and 16 bases lay between the germline ends. Germline CDR1 LNHDA, CDR2 SQIVND (reference sequence). CDR3: CASTPAGVLNEQFF. CDR3 DNA sequence: TGTGCCAGTACCCCCGCAGGGGTCCTCAATGAGCAGTTCTTC.

This chain joins TRBV5-1 and TRBJ2-5, with TRBD1 identical over 7 bases. The germline V gene encodes CDR1 SGHRS and CDR2 YFSETQ. This CDR3 has 13 residues. Trimming removed 6 bases from V and 4 bases from J; junction bases left unmatched: 6. CDR3 DNA sequence: TGCGCCAGCACCACCGGGACAGTAGAGACCCAGTACTTC. It translates to CASTTGTVETQYF.